This T cell receptor (beta chain) was found in a study of OX40 agonist ivuxolimab in advanced cancers. Autoimmune disease history or systemic immunosuppression was exclusionary. The assay was immunoSEQ multiplex PCR, and TCRdb's table has in-frame clones only and misses some. Of roughly 100,000 clones detected, approximately 87% appear once; the ten largest clones hold 5.5%. The CDR3 length is 14 residues. Trimming removed 8 bases from V and 0 bases from J, with 14 bases in between. Germline V gene sequence: CDR1 LGHNA, CDR2 YSLEER. The rearrangement links TRBV4-3 to TRBJ2-7, with a tentative D call TRBD1 (5 bases). The sequence derives from an adult with an advanced solid tumor such as melanoma, head and neck, liver or kidney cancer. The sample here was CD4+ or CD8+ T cells sorted from blood, taken in a trial of the OX40 agonist ivuxolimab. CDR3 DNA: TGCGCCAGCGCCCTCACCCAGGGCTCCTACGAGCAGTACTTC. This sequence encodes CASALTQGSYEQYF.